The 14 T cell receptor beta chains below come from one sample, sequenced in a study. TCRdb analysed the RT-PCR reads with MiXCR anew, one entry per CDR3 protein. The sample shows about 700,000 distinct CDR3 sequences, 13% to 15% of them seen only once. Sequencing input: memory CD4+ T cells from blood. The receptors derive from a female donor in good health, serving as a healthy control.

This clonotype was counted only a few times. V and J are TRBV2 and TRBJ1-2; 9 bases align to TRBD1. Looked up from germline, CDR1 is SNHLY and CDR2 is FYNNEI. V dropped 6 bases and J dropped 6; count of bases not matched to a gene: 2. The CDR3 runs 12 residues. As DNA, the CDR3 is TGTGCCAGCAGGGGGACAGGGCATGGCTACACCTTC. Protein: CASRGTGHGYTF.

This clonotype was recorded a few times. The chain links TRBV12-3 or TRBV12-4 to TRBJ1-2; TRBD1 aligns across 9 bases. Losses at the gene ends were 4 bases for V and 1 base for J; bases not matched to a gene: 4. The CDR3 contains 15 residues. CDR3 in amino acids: CASSSKDRGNYGYTF. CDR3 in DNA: TGTGCCAGCAGTTCCAAGGACAGGGGTAACTATGGCTACACCTTC.

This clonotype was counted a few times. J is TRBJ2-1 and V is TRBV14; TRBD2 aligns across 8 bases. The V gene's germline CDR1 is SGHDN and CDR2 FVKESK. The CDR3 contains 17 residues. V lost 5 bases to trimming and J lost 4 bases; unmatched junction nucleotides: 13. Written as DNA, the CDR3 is TGTGCCAGCAGCGTACAGTCTGCGGGAGGTTGGTACAATGAGCAGTTCTTC. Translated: CASSVQSAGGWYNEQFF.

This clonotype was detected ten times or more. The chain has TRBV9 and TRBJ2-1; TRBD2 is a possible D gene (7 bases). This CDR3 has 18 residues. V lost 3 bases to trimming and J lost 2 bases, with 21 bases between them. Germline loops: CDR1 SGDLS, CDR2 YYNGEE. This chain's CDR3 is CASSASLGGGDPYNEQFF. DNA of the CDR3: TGTGCCAGCAGCGCCAGTCTAGGGGGAGGGGATCCCTACAATGAGCAGTTCTTC.

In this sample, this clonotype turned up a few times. DNA of the CDR3: TGTGCCAGCAGTTCCTCAGCCTCTGGGGCCAACGTCCTGACTTTC. It encodes CASSSSASGANVLTF. The chain has TRBV12-3 or TRBV12-4 and TRBJ2-6; D not certain. Trimming shortened V by 4 bases and J by 0 bases, and 7 bases separated the two germline ends. The CDR3 has 15 amino acids.

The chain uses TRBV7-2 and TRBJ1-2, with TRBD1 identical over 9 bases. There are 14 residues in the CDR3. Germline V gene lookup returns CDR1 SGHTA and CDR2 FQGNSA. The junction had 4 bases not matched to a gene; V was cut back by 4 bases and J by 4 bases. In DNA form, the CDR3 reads TGTGCCAGCAGCTGGGGACAGGGCGTCTATGGCTACACCTTC. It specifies CASSWGQGVYGYTF.

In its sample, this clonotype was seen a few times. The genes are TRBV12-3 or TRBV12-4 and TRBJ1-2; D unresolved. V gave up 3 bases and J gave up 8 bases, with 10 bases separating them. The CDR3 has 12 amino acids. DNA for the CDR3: TGTGCCAGCAGTTTTAGAGGGTGGGGCTACACCTTC. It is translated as CASSFRGWGYTF.

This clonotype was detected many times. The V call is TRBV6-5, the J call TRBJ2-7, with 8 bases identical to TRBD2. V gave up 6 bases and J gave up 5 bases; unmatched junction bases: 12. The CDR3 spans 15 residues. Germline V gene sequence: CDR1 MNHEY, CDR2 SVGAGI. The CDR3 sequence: CASSKKAGALNEQYF. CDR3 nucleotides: TGTGCCAGCAGCAAAAAAGCGGGAGCTTTAAACGAGCAGTACTTC.

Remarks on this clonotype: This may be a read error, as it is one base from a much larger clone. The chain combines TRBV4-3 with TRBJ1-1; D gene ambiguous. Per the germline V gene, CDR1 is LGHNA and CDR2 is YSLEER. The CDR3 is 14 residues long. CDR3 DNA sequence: TGCGCCAGGAGCCAAGAAACCAGGAACACTGAAGCTTTCTTT. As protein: CARSQETRNTEAFF.

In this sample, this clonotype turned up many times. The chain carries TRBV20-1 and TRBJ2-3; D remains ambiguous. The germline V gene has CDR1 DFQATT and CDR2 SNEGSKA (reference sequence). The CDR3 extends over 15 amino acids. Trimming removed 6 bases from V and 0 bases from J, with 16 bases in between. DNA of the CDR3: TGCAGTGCCCAAGCCAGGCGAACTAGCACAGATACGCAGTATTTT. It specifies CSAQARRTSTDTQYF.

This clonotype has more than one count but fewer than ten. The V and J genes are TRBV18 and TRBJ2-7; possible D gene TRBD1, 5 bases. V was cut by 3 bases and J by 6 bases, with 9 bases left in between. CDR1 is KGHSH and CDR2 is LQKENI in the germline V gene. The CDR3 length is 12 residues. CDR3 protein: CASSPDNTEQYF. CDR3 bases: TGTGCCAGCTCACCGGACAACACCGAGCAGTACTTC.

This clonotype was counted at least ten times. The chain's CDR3 is CAIKQGLNQPQHF. The CDR3 nucleotides are TGTGCCATCAAACAGGGGCTCAATCAGCCCCAGCATTTT. The chain couples TRBV10-3 to TRBJ1-5; 7 nucleotides match TRBD1. V lost 7 bases, J lost 3 bases, and 3 bases stayed unmatched. Germline V gives CDR1 ENHRY, CDR2 SYGVKD. There are 13 residues in the CDR3.

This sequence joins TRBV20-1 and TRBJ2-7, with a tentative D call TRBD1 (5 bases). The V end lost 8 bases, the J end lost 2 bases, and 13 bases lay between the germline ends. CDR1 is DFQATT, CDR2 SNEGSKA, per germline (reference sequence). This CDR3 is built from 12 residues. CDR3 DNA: TGCAGTCCAAGGGGCCATACCTACGAGCAGTACTTC. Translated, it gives CSPRGHTYEQYF.

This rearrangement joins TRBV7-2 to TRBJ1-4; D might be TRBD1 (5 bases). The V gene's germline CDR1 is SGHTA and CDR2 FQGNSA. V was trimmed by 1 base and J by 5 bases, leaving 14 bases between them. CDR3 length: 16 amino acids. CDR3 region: CASSLDMGRTNEKLFF. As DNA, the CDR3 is TGTGCCAGCAGCTTAGATATGGGGCGCACGAATGAAAAACTGTTTTTT.